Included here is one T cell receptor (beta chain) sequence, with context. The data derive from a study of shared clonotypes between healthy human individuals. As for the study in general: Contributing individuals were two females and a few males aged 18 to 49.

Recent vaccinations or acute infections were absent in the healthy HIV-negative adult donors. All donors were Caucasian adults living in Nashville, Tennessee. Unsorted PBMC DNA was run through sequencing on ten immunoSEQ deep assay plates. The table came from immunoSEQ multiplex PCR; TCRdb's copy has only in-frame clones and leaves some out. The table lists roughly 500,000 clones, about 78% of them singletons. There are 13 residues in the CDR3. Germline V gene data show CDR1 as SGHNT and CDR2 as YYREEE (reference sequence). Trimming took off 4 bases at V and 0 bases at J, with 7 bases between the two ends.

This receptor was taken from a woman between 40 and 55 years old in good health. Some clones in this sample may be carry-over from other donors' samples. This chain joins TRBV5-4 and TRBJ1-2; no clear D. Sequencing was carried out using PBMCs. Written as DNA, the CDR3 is TGTGCCAGCAGCCTGTGGGCTAACTATGGCTACACCTTC. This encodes CASSLWANYGYTF.